Described below is a single T cell receptor (beta chain) sequence and its context. The data derive from a study of blood T cell repertoires in COVID-19. The overall study: The origin of the acute and convalescent COVID-19 samples was the United States, Italy and Spain. T cells, B-cell-depleted T cells, or PBMCs provided the cDNA or gDNA that served as material.

In the original workflow: For nucleated cells, counts were estimated from reference gene primer amplification. The repertoire was sequenced with immunoSEQ multiplex PCR; TCRdb's copy has only in-frame clones and lacks some. V and J calls plus clone size are reproduced from that table; the DNA served to infer D and trimming. The table lists roughly 300,000 clones, approximately 80% of them singletons. CDR1 and CDR2 from the germline V gene are MNHEY and SVGAGI. The CDR3 loop spans 14 amino acids. With 7 bases removed from V and 0 bases from J, the gap between germline ends came to 10 bases. Sequenced material: peripheral blood. The source of this sequence is a woman aged 60-70 years with active or convalescent COVID-19. This chain joins TRBV6-5 and TRBJ1-5; D remains unclear. The CDR3 loop reads CASKQDYSNQPQHF. The CDR3 nucleotides read TGTGCCAGCAAGCAGGACTATAGCAATCAGCCCCAGCATTTT.